Below, one T cell receptor (beta chain) is given with its context. The CDR3 is 12 residues long. From germline, CDR1 is KGHSH and CDR2 LQKENI. TRB cDNA was prepared as libraries by UMI-labeled 5' RACE. TCRdb reprocessed the 5' RACE reads; each CDR3 protein has one entry and no DNA is given. The listing records roughly 48,000 distinct CDR3 sequences. The sample comes from a study of CXCR3-negative and CXCR3-positive naive CD8 T cells. This receptor was identified in a human donor in good health. Some clones in this sample may be carry-over from other donors' samples. The chain has TRBV18 and TRBJ2-7. The sample consisted of memory CD8+ T cells from blood. The CDR3 is CASSPYSYEQYF.